This T cell receptor beta chain emerged from a study of the immune and genomic landscape of osteosarcoma. Overall study: 55% to 75% had unfavorable pathologic response to standard therapy.

Primary, local recurrence and metastasis osteosarcoma tumors were taken after treatment from poor-prognosis patients. On this clone itself: The antigen is undetermined.

Method: immunoSEQ multiplex PCR; TCRdb's copy keeps in-frame clones and lacks some. The sample lists about 10,000 clones, about 71% occurring once. Between the trimmed V and J ends, which lost 1 base and 4 bases, there was a span of 13 bases. The germline V gene encodes CDR1 MGHRA and CDR2 YSYEKL. The CDR3 is 16 residues long. Study findings and constraints: Clonality was benchmarked against external normal skin and healthy blood data.

This chain uses TRBV4-1 with TRBJ1-4, with D possibly matching TRBD1 (6 bases). Specimen: osteosarcoma tumor tissue from the lung. The clonotype comes from a human donor with osteosarcoma. CDR3 loop: CASSQGVQGLNEKLFF. Written as DNA, the CDR3 is TGCGCCAGCAGCCAAGGGGTACAGGGTCTTAATGAAAAACTGTTTTTT.